The clone carrying this T cell receptor (beta chain) has at least ten counts. Its antigen remains unknown. Germline loops: CDR1 SGHVT, CDR2 SQSDAQ. This CDR3 region has 16 residues. V gave up 4 bases and J gave up 2 bases; unmatched junction bases: 9. The data are from a study of T cell repertoires in cytomegalovirus infection. Study background: CMV infection and matching HLA type were both indicated by public TCR beta signatures.

Study results and caveats: CMV-specific TCR beta clonotypes restricted by HLA-C were the ones dominating the ex vivo response. Carriers of CMV and the relevant HLA type were discriminated by public TCR beta frequency.

TCRdb re-analysed the reads in MiXCR, keeping a single row per CDR3 protein. The table has hundreds of thousands of distinct CDR3 sequences, around 30% seen once. The sequence was obtained from a human donor in good health (CMV status not recorded). Some clones in this sample may be carry-over from other donors' samples. The source material was cultured PBMCs, sampled from culture after CMV antigen stimulation. The chain uses TRBV7-4 and TRBJ2-3; the match to TRBD1 covers 7 bases. CDR3 protein: CASSSGQHLSTDTQYF. The CDR3 nucleotides read TGTGCCAGCAGCTCGGGACAGCACCTCTCCACAGATACGCAGTATTTT.